This TCR beta chain was sequenced during a study of T cell repertoires in cytomegalovirus infection. About the study: Alongside well-studied HLA-B-restricted CMV epitopes, recently identified HLA-C-restricted CMV epitopes were also used. CMV infection plus the matching HLA type was flagged by public TCR beta signatures. Study conclusions and caveats: Identification of carriers of CMV plus the relevant HLA was performed using cumulative public TCR beta family frequency. Clonotype analysis showed dominance of the ex vivo response by HLA-C-restricted CMV-specific TCR beta clonotypes.

Germline CDR1 and CDR2: SEHNR and FQNEAQ (reference sequence). CDR3 size: 15 residues. V gave up 5 bases and J gave up 5 bases, with 19 bases separating them. Using its own MiXCR run on the reads, TCRdb lists one record per CDR3 protein. The data show fewer than 900,000 distinct CDR3 sequences, 25% to 35% seen once. A remark on this clonotype: The antigen is not known.

This chain links TRBV7-9 with TRBJ2-7; D may be TRBD2 (7 bases). The clonotype comes from a human donor in good health (CMV status not recorded). Some clones in this sample may be carry-over from other donors' samples. This material consisted of cultured CD8+ T cells from PBMCs, taken from culture after CMV antigen stimulation. CDR3 sequence (DNA): TGTGCCAGCAGCGGGGGGGCGATGGCGGTCCACGAGCAGTACTTC. This codes for CASSGGAMAVHEQYF.